This TCR beta chain was captured by sequencing in a study of blood T cells in healthy people across ages. Through a sample-barcoded 5' primer and a J-beta primer mix, a second PCR was run for about 6 to 11 cycles. Each cDNA was tagged by a template-switch adaptor containing 12 random nucleotides. TCRdb recomputed calls from the 5' RACE reads with MiXCR, one row per CDR3 protein. The sample holds fewer than 750,000 distinct CDR3 sequences, more than 45% seen once. This CDR3 is built from 15 residues. The germline V and J ends were trimmed by 3 bases and 1 base, with 13 bases remaining between them. The extraction recovered at least 5.5 micrograms of total RNA per sample.

This chain links TRBV12-3 or TRBV12-4 with TRBJ2-7, with a possible D match to TRBD1 (6 bases). The sample consisted of blood. The receptor was isolated from a man aged 80 or over in good health. CDR3 sequence: CASSFWGRGSYEQYF. DNA for the CDR3: TGTGCCAGCAGTTTTTGGGGGCGCGGGTCCTACGAGCAGTACTTC.